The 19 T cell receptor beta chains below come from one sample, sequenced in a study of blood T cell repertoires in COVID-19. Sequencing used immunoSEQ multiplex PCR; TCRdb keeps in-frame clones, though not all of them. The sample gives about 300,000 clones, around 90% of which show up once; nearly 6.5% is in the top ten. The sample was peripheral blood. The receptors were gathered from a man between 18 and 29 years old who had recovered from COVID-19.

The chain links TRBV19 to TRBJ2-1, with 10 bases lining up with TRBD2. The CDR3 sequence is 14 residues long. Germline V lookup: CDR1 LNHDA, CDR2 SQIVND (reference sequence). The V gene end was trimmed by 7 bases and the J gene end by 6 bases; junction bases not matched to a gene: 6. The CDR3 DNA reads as TGTGCCAGTAATCCGGGACTAGCGCCCAATGAGCAGTTCTTC. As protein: CASNPGLAPNEQFF.

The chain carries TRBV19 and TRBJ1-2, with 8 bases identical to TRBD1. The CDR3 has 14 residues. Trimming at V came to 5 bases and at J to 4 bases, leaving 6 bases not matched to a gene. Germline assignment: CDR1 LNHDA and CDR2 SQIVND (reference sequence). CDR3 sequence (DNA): TGTGCCAGTAGTGAACAGGGGGGAGGCTATGGCTACACCTTC. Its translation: CASSEQGGGYGYTF.

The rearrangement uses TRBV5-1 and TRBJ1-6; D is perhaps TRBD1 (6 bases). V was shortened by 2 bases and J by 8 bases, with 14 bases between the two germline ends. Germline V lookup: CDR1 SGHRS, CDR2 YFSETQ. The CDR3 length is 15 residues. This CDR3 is CASSFQGPLYSPLHF. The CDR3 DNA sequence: TGCGCCAGCAGCTTTCAGGGGCCACTATATTCACCCCTCCACTTT.

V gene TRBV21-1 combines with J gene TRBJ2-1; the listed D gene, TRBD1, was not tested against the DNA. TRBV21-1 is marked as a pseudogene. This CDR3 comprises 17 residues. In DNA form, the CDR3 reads TGTGCCAGCAGCTTCCGGGACAGGGGGCTTTTCTGCAATGAGCAGTTCTTC. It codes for CASSFRDRGLFCNEQFF.

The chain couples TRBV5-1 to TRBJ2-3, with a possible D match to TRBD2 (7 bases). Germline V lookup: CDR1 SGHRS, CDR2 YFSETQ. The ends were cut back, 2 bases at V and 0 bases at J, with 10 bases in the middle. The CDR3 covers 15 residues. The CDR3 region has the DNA TGCGCCAGCAGCTTAGGGGGGGAAAGCACAGATACGCAGTATTTT. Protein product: CASSLGGESTDTQYF.

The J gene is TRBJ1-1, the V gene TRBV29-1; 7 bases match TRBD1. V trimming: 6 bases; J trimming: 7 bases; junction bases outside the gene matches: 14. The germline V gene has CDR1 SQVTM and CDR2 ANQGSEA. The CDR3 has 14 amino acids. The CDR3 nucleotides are TGCAGCGTCGACCCCGACAGGGAACTGAGTGAAGCTTTCTTT. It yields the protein CSVDPDRELSEAFF.

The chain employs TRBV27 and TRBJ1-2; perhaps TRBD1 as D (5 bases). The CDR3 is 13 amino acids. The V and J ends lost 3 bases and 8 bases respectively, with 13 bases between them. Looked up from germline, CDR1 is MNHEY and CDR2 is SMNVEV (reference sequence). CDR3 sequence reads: CASSFSGLVGYTF. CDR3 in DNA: TGTGCCAGCAGTTTCTCAGGGTTGGTGGGCTACACCTTC.

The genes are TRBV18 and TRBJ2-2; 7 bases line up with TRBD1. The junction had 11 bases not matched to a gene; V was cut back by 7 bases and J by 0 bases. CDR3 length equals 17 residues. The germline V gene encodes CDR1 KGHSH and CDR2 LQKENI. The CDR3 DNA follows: TGTGCCAGCTGTGCAGACAGGGAAGGTCCGAACACCGGGGAGCTGTTTTTT. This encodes CASCADREGPNTGELFF.

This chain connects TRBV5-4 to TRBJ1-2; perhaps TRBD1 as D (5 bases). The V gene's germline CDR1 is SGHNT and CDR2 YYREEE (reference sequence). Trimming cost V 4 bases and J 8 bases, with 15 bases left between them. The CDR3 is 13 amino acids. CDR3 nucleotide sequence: TGTGCCAGCAGCCCGATAGGGGTGGAGGGCTACACCTTC. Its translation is CASSPIGVEGYTF. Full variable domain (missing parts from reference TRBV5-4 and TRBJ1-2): ETGVTQSPTHLIKTRGQQVTLRCSSQSGHNTVSWYQQALGQGPQFIFQYYREEENGRGNFPPRFSGLQFPNYSSELNVNALELDDSALYLCASSPIGVEGYTFGSGTRLTVV.

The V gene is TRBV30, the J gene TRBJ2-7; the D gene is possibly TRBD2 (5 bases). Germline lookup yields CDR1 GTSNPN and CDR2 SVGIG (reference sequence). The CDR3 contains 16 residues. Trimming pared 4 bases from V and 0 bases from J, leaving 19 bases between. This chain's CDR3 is CAWKPPEWRSSYEQYF. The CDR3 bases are TGTGCCTGGAAGCCCCCCGAGTGGAGGAGCTCCTACGAGCAGTACTTC. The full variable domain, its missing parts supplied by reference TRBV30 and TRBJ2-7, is SQTIHQWPATLVQPVGSPLSLECTVEGTSNPNLYWYRQAAGRGLQLLFYSVGIGQISSEVPQNLSASRPQDRQFILSSKKLLLSDSGFYLCAWKPPEWRSSYEQYFGPGTRLTVT.

The CDR3 sequence is CASSSQGANTEAFF. As DNA, the CDR3 is TGCGCCAGCAGCTCCCAGGGGGCGAACACTGAAGCTTTCTTT. This chain uses TRBV5-1 with TRBJ1-1; 8 bases are shared with TRBD1. V was clipped by 3 bases and J by 1 base; unmatched bases: 2. CDR1 SGHRS and CDR2 YFSETQ come from the germline V gene. The CDR3 has 14 amino acids.

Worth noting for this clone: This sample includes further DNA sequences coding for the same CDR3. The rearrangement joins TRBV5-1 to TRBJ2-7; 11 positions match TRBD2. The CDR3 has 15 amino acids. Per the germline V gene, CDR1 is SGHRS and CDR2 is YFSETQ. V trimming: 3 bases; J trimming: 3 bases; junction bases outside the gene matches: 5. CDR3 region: CASSYLAGGFYEQYF. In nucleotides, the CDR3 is TGCGCCAGCAGCTATTTAGCGGGGGGGTTCTACGAGCAGTACTTC.

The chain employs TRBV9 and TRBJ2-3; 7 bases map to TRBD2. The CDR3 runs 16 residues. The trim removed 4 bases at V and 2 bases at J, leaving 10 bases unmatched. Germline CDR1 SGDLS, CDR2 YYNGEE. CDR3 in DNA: TGTGCCAGCAGCCCCTCTCCGGGACTACACACAGATACGCAGTATTTT. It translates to CASSPSPGLHTDTQYF.

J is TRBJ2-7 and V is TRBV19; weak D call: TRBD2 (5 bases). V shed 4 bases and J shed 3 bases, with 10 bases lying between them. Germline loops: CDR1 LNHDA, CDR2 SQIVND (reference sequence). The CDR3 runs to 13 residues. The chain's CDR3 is CASSNRGFYEQYF. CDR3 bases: TGTGCCAGTAGTAATCGGGGTTTCTACGAGCAGTACTTC.

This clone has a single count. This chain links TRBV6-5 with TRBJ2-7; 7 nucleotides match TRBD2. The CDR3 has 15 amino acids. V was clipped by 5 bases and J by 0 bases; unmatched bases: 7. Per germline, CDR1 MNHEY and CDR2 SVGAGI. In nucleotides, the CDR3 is TGTGCCAGCAGTCCCCTGGGCGGGAGCTCCTACGAGCAGTACTTC. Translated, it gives CASSPLGGSSYEQYF.

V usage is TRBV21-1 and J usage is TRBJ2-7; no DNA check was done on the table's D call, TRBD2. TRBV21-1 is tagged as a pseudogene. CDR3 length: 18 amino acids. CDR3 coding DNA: TGTGCCAGCAGCGCGGGACTAGCGGGGGGATCAAGCTCCTACGAGCAGTACTTC. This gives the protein CASSAGLAGGSSSYEQYF.

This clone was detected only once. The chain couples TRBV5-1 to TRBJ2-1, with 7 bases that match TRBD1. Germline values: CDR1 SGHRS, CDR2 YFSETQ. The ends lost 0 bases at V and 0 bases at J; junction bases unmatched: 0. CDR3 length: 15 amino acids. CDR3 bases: TGCGCCAGCAGCTTGGGACAGGGCTCCTACAATGAGCAGTTCTTC. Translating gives CASSLGQGSYNEQFF.

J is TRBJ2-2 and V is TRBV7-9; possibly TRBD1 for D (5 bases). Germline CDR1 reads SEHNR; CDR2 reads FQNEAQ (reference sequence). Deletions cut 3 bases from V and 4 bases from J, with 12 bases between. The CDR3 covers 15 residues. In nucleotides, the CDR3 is TGTGCCAGCAGCTTTAGTCAGGGCTCCACCGGGGAGCTGTTTTTT. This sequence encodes CASSFSQGSTGELFF.

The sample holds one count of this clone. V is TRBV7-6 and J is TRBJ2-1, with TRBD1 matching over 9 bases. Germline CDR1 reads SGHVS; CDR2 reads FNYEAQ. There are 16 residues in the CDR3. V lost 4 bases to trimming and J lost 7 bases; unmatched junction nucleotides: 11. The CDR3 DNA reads TGTGCCAGCAGCTGGGGACCGGGACAGGGATTGAATGAGCAGTTCTTC. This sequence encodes CASSWGPGQGLNEQFF.